What follows are 29 T cell receptor beta chains derived from one specimen sequenced in a study of CD8 T cells in ankylosing spondylitis. Points from the study as a whole: Within ankylosing spondylitis blood, a TCR beta motif made up of eight highly homologous variants appeared to be characteristic.

TCRdb called the 5' RACE reads again in MiXCR, with one record for every CDR3 protein. The table includes over 200,000 distinct CDR3 sequences, 18% detected once. The antigens these receptors bind are not known. Sequenced: blood, either unsorted or a sorted T cell fraction (not recorded which). Receptors originate from a male donor with ankylosing spondylitis.

This clonotype has just a few counts. This rearrangement joins TRBV6-1 to TRBJ2-7, with 8 bases that match TRBD1. Germline V lookup: CDR1 MNHNS, CDR2 SASEGT. J lost 5 bases, V lost 3 bases, and 6 bases had no gene match. The CDR3 is made up of 14 amino acids. CDR3: CASSDRDRQNEQYF. The CDR3 DNA reads as TGTGCCAGCAGTGACCGGGACAGGCAAAACGAGCAGTACTTC.

This clonotype has only a few counts. The V call is TRBV28, the J call TRBJ2-2; no clear D. The CDR3 spans 15 residues. CDR1 and CDR2 from the germline V gene are MDHEN and SYDVKM. The V end lost 3 bases, the J end lost 3 bases, and 11 bases lay between the germline ends. CDR3 residues: CASSFFLGYTGELFF. DNA for the CDR3: TGTGCCAGCAGTTTTTTCCTAGGATACACCGGGGAGCTGTTTTTT.

There are many counts of this clonotype. The V and J genes are TRBV29-1 and TRBJ2-1; the D gene is possibly TRBD2 (6 bases). Trimming took 6 bases from V and 4 from J, leaving 10 bases between them. CDR1 SQVTM and CDR2 ANQGSEA come from the germline V gene. The CDR3 extends over 12 amino acids. Written as DNA, the CDR3 is TGCAGCGTGGGGACTGATTACAATGAGCAGTTCTTC. It specifies CSVGTDYNEQFF.

A few counts support this clonotype. This rearrangement joins TRBV7-8 to TRBJ2-7; 8 positions agree with TRBD1. The CDR3 is 15 residues long. In germline, CDR1 is SGHVS, CDR2 FQNEAQ. V was pared by 6 bases and J by 2 bases, with 9 bases of the junction left unmatched. CDR3 sequence reads: CASRPGTGLPYEQYF. The CDR3 DNA is TGTGCCAGCAGACCAGGGACAGGTCTTCCCTACGAGCAGTACTTC.

In its sample, this clonotype was seen a few times. The chain is built from TRBV3-1 and TRBJ1-1; TRBD1 is a possible D gene (5 bases). Germline lookup yields CDR1 LGHDT and CDR2 YNNKEL (reference sequence). Deletions cut 0 bases from V and 0 bases from J, with 11 bases between. The CDR3 is made up of 16 amino acids. The CDR3 DNA is TGTGCCAGCAGCCAAGATCCTTCAGGGTTGAACACTGAAGCTTTCTTT. It yields the protein CASSQDPSGLNTEAFF.

The V gene is TRBV5-5, the J gene TRBJ2-7; weak D call: TRBD1 (6 bases). Trimming left V 4 bases short and J 5 bases short, with 10 bases between. Germline CDR1 SGHKS, CDR2 YYEKEE (reference sequence). CDR3 size: 12 residues. The CDR3 region is CASSPNRDEQYF. CDR3 nucleotides: TGTGCCAGCAGCCCGAACAGGGACGAGCAGTACTTC.

This clonotype was counted a few times. The chain couples TRBV10-3 to TRBJ1-1; TRBD1 matches 8 bases. V shed 4 bases and J 1 base; nucleotides not matched to a gene: 5. Germline loops: CDR1 ENHRY, CDR2 SYGVKD. The length of the CDR3 is 15 residues. CDR3 sequence: CAISAGTGENTEAFF. CDR3 nucleotides: TGTGCCATCAGTGCAGGGACAGGAGAGAACACTGAAGCTTTCTTT.

The J gene is TRBJ2-3, the V gene TRBV7-2, with D uncertain. Trimming pared 5 bases from V and 0 bases from J, leaving 6 bases between. CDR3 size: 13 residues. Germline values: CDR1 SGHTA, CDR2 FQGNSA. As DNA, the CDR3 is TGTGCCAGCAGCGACTGGAGCACAGATACGCAGTATTTT. This gives the protein CASSDWSTDTQYF.

The chain links TRBV28 to TRBJ1-5; the D is unclear. The CDR3 contains 13 residues. Trimming removed 6 bases from V and 8 bases from J, with 14 bases in between. In germline, CDR1 is MDHEN, CDR2 SYDVKM. This CDR3 reads CASSWRVVEPQHF. CDR3 coding DNA: TGTGCCAGCAGCTGGAGAGTGGTAGAGCCCCAGCATTTT.

The chain is built from TRBV4-2 and TRBJ1-5, with a tentative D call TRBD1 (5 bases). This CDR3 comprises 15 residues. The V end lost 0 bases, the J end lost 3 bases, and 9 bases lay between the germline ends. CDR1 is LGHNA and CDR2 is YNFKEQ in the germline V gene. The CDR3 nucleotides are TGTGCCAGCAGCCAAGATCGGGGGGTCAATCAGCCCCAGCATTTT. This translates into CASSQDRGVNQPQHF.

This clonotype was counted only a few times. The chain has TRBV5-8 and TRBJ1-5; tentatively, D is TRBD1 (5 bases). The CDR3 length is 15 residues. V shed 3 bases and J shed 6 bases, with 16 bases lying between them. Germline values: CDR1 SGHTS, CDR2 YDEGEE. The CDR3 loop reads CASSSSGAHGQPQHF. CDR3 nucleotide sequence: TGTGCCAGCAGCTCGTCCGGGGCCCACGGTCAGCCCCAGCATTTT.

The chain combines TRBV4-1 with TRBJ2-7, with a possible D match to TRBD1 (7 bases). The CDR3 has 15 amino acids. Germline loops: CDR1 MGHRA, CDR2 YSYEKL. Deletions cut 2 bases from V and 4 bases from J, with 15 bases between. The CDR3 DNA reads TGCGCCAGCAGCCAACGGACAGGAGGGGGGTACGAGCAGTACTTC. Translating it yields CASSQRTGGGYEQYF.

The chain employs TRBV9 and TRBJ1-5; D gene ambiguous. Germline CDR1 reads SGDLS; CDR2 reads YYNGEE. The CDR3 has 13 residues. The ends were cut back, 7 bases at V and 2 bases at J, with 10 bases in the middle. The CDR3 protein is CASGSFGNQPQHF. The CDR3 DNA reads as TGTGCCAGCGGTAGCTTTGGCAATCAGCCCCAGCATTTT.

This chain joins TRBV2 and TRBJ1-1; D is uncertain. Germline CDR1 is SNHLY and CDR2 is FYNNEI. With 1 base removed from V and 1 base from J, the gap between germline ends came to 7 bases. CDR3 length equals 14 residues. Written as DNA, the CDR3 is TGTGCCAGCAGTGAAGATTTGGGGAACACTGAAGCTTTCTTT. Translating it yields CASSEDLGNTEAFF.

The DNA of the CDR3 is TGTGCCAGCAGTGAAGAGGGAGTGACTGAAGCTTTCTTT. Protein: CASSEEGVTEAFF. The chain combines TRBV25-1 with TRBJ1-1; D gene ambiguous. Trimming shortened V by 2 bases and J by 5 bases, and 9 bases separated the two germline ends. CDR1 is MGHDK, CDR2 SYGVNS, per germline. The CDR3 loop spans 13 amino acids.

This clonotype was seen repeatedly, ten times or more. This chain links TRBV29-1 with TRBJ1-1; D uncertain. The ends were cut back, 1 base at V and 1 base at J, with 10 bases in the middle. From germline, CDR1 is SQVTM and CDR2 ANQGSEA. CDR3 length equals 14 residues. CDR3 residues: CSVEVGLGNTEAFF. CDR3 DNA: TGCAGCGTTGAAGTAGGGCTTGGGAACACTGAAGCTTTCTTT.

The chain links TRBV19 to TRBJ1-5; D is unresolved. Trimming removed 11 bases at V and 4 bases at J, with 18 bases between. The CDR3 totals 14 residues. Germline CDR1 LNHDA, CDR2 SQIVND (reference sequence). The CDR3 bases are TGTGCCGTCAGTCCGGGCCCTAAAAATCAGCCCCAGCATTTT. It specifies CAVSPGPKNQPQHF.

The chain employs TRBV10-3 and TRBJ1-1, with D hard to call. The V and J ends lost 3 bases and 8 bases respectively, with 10 bases between them. The CDR3 spans 12 residues. Germline CDR1 and CDR2: ENHRY and SYGVKD. CDR3 bases: TGTGCCATCAGTGACGCAGGACCCGAAGCTTTCTTT. Encoded protein: CAISDAGPEAFF.

The chain employs TRBV9 and TRBJ1-2; 7 bases line up with TRBD1. Germline-derived CDR1 and CDR2 are SGDLS and YYNGEE. This CDR3 is 14 amino acids long. The junction had 6 bases not matched to a gene; V was cut back by 3 bases and J by 4 bases. In DNA form, the CDR3 reads TGTGCCAGCAGCGGCCCGACAGGGCTCTATGGCTACACCTTC. Translated, it gives CASSGPTGLYGYTF.

This chain links TRBV19 with TRBJ2-1, with TRBD2 matching over 7 bases. The germline V gene has CDR1 LNHDA and CDR2 SQIVND (reference sequence). Trimming took 5 bases from V and 2 from J; bases not matched to a gene: 3. This CDR3 contains 14 residues. CDR3 bases: TGTGCCAGTAGTTGGGGGGGAACCTACAATGAGCAGTTCTTC. This codes for CASSWGGTYNEQFF.

A few counts support this clonotype. The rearrangement joins TRBV10-3 to TRBJ1-2; TRBD1 is a possible D gene (5 bases). V was cut by 7 bases and J by 1 base, with 22 bases left in between. From germline, CDR1 is ENHRY and CDR2 SYGVKD. The CDR3 consists of 17 residues. Here the CDR3 reads CAITDTLGTTVNYGYTF. The DNA for the CDR3 is TGTGCCATCACAGACACCTTGGGGACTACCGTTAACTATGGCTACACCTTC.

The sample holds a few counts of this clonotype. This chain uses TRBV11-1 with TRBJ2-1, with 8 bases matching TRBD2. The CDR3 is made up of 21 amino acids. Germline V gene lookup returns CDR1 SGHAT and CDR2 FQDESV (reference sequence). V gave up 2 bases and J gave up 6 bases; unmatched junction bases: 24. The CDR3 nucleotides read TGTGCCAGCAGCTTACTCACGTATAGCGGGACCCGCCACCGGGAGTCCAATGAGCAGTTCTTC. It specifies CASSLLTYSGTRHRESNEQFF.

V is TRBV28 and J is TRBJ1-1; D is unresolved. In germline, CDR1 is MDHEN, CDR2 SYDVKM. The CDR3 totals 15 residues. Trimming pared 6 bases from V and 1 base from J, leaving 15 bases between. The CDR3 region is CASRLETLGNTEAFF. Here the CDR3 DNA reads TGTGCCAGCAGACTAGAGACGCTGGGGAACACTGAAGCTTTCTTT.

Only a few counts were recorded for this clonotype. The chain uses TRBV20-1 and TRBJ1-2; tentative D call: TRBD1 (6 bases). Between the trimmed V and J ends, which lost 6 bases and 3 bases, there was a span of 14 bases. The CDR3 is 13 residues long. Germline V gene data show CDR1 as DFQATT and CDR2 as SNEGSKA (reference sequence). In DNA, the CDR3 is TGCAGTGCCTGGGACACCGCGGACTATGGCTACACCTTC. As protein: CSAWDTADYGYTF.

This clonotype came up a few times. V usage is TRBV5-5 and J usage is TRBJ1-2, with D possibly matching TRBD1 (6 bases). CDR3 size: 15 residues. V shed 0 bases and J shed 2 bases, with 11 bases lying between them. The V gene's germline CDR1 is SGHKS and CDR2 YYEKEE (reference sequence). The CDR3 nucleotides read TGTGCCAGCAGCTTGGCCCCAGGGGAAAACTATGGCTACACCTTC. Its translation: CASSLAPGENYGYTF.

This chain uses TRBV29-1 with TRBJ1-1; D not resolved. This CDR3 is built from 15 residues. In germline, CDR1 is SQVTM, CDR2 ANQGSEA. Trimming shortened V by 6 bases and J by 6 bases, and 23 bases separated the two germline ends. The CDR3 spells CSVPRAGPYRAEAFF. In DNA, the CDR3 is TGCAGCGTCCCCCGGGCAGGCCCCTACCGGGCTGAAGCTTTCTTT.

The chain uses TRBV20-1 and TRBJ1-4; D not certain. Germline loops: CDR1 DFQATT, CDR2 SNEGSKA (reference sequence). The germline V and J ends were trimmed by 0 bases and 0 bases, with 11 bases remaining between them. The CDR3 length is 16 residues. The CDR3 DNA follows: TGCAGTGCTAGAGACATTCTTTCCGCAACTAATGAAAAACTGTTTTTT. Encoded protein: CSARDILSATNEKLFF.

This sequence joins TRBV12-3 or TRBV12-4 and TRBJ1-4, with TRBD1 as a possible D gene (6 bases). CDR3 length: 15 amino acids. Between the trimmed V and J ends, which lost 5 bases and 6 bases, there was a span of 16 bases. In DNA form, the CDR3 reads TGTGCCAGCAGTCCCGCCCCGGGGGGCTATGAAAAACTGTTTTTT. Its protein product is CASSPAPGGYEKLFF.

The chain uses TRBV11-2 and TRBJ2-1; 7 bases match TRBD1. CDR3 size: 16 residues. Germline CDR1 SGHAT, CDR2 FQNNGV. V lost 4 bases to trimming and J lost 4 bases; unmatched junction nucleotides: 10. The CDR3 DNA follows: TGTGCCAGCAGCTCTAGAGGGGGCTCACCTTACAATGAGCAGTTCTTC. Its protein is CASSSRGGSPYNEQFF.